This TCR beta chain stems from a study of graft-versus-host responses after intestinal transplantation. Study context: Every one of the recipients received anti-thymocyte globulin induction and afterwards took tacrolimus and steroids for approximately 3 years. Findings and caveats of the study: Allografts of one patient group, those with graft-donor T cell macrochimerism, had high graft-versus-host to host-versus-graft clonal ratios. Detection of GvH clones occurred in recipient marrow, and some had their first appearance in ileum or blood.

With regard to this clone: Antigen unknown.

Clones were read by immunoSEQ multiplex PCR, and TCRdb kept only the in-frame ones, dropping some. The profile shows around 87,000 clones, around 90% of them singletons. Germline lookup yields CDR1 SGHTA and CDR2 FQGTGA. The CDR3 spans 15 residues. V shed 5 bases and J shed 0 bases, with 12 bases lying between them. This sequence originates from a human donor who was the organ donor for an intestinal transplant. V gene TRBV7-3 combines with J gene TRBJ2-3, with D uncertain. The starting material was unstimulated CD8+ T cells sorted from spleen or lymph node cells, obtained before transplant. CDR3 in DNA: TGTGCCAGCAGCCCCTCCCGGTCTAGCACAGATACGCAGTATTTT. This gives the protein CASSPSRSSTDTQYF.